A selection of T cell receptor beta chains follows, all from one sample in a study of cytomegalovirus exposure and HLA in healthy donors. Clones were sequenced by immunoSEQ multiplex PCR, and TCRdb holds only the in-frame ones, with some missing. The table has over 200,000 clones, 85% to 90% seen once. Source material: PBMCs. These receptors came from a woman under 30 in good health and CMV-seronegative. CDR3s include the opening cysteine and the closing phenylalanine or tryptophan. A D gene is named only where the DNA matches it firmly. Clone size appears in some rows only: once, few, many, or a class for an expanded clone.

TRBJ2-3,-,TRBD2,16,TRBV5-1,TGCGCCAGCAGCTTGGCCCTAGCGGGATTCACAGATACGCAGTATTTT,CASSLALAGFTDTQYF
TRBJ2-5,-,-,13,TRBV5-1,TGCGCCAGCAGCAAGGGACTCACAGAGACCCAGTACTTC,CASSKGLTETQYF
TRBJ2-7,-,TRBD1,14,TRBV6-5,TGTGCCAGCACCGTCGGGACAGGGGGCTACGAGCAGTACTTC,CASTVGTGGYEQYF
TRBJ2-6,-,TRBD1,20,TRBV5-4,TGTGCCAGCAGCTTAGGACAGGGGGCCATTGGCCTCTCTGGGGCCAACGTCCTGACTTTC,CASSLGQGAIGLSGANVLTF
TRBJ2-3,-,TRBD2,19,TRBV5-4,TGTGCCAGCAGCTTGGACCCGACAAAAGCGGGAGTGGCGACAGATACGCAGTATTTT,CASSLDPTKAGVATDTQYF
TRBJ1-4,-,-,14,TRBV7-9,TGTGCCAGCAGCTTAACAGCGGGGGGTGAAAAACTGTTTTTT,CASSLTAGGEKLFF
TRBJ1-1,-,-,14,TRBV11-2,TGTGCCAGCAGCTTAGGGGGGGGGAACACTGAAGCTTTCTTT,CASSLGGGNTEAFF
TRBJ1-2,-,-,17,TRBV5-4,TGTGCCAGCAGCAACACCCCATCTTACGGGGACTCACCCCCTTACACCTTC,CASSNTPSYGDSPPYTF
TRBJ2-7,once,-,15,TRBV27,TGTGCCAGCAGTTCCTTCCCGTTTCCCTCCTACGAGCAGTACTTC,CASSSFPFPSYEQYF
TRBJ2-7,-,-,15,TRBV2,TGTGCCAGCAGTGAACTTAGCGAGATGAACTACGAGCAGTACTTC,CASSELSEMNYEQYF
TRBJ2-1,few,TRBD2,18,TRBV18,TGTGCCAGCTCACCTGTAACTAGCGGGAGACCTCCCTACAATGAGCAGTTCTTC,CASSPVTSGRPPYNEQFF
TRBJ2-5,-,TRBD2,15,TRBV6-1,TGTGCCAGCAGTCAGGGACTAGCGGTTCAAGAGACCCAGTACTTC,CASSQGLAVQETQYF
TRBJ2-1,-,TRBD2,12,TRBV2,TGTGCCAGCATGACTAGCCTAAATGAGCAGTTCTTC,CASMTSLNEQFF
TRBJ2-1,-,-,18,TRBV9,TGTGCCAGCAGCGTAGCTACAGCGGCTAGCAGAAACTACAATGAGCAGTTCTTC,CASSVATAASRNYNEQFF
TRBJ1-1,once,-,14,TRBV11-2,TGTGCCAGCAGCGTTCGTTCCCTAAACACTGAAGCTTTCTTT,CASSVRSLNTEAFF
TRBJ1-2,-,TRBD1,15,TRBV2,TGTGCCAGCAGTGAAAGGGGACAGGGGTTCTATGGCTACACCTTC,CASSERGQGFYGYTF
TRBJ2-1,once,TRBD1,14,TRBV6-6,TGTGCCAGCAGTTCGGGACAGGGGGGGTGGGAGCAGTTCTTC,CASSSGQGGWEQFF
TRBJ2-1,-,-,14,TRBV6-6,TGTGCCAGCAGCACGGACCTAGCGCCTAATGAGCAGTTCTTC,CASSTDLAPNEQFF
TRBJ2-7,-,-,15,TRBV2,TGTGCCAGCAGTGGGGGGGGCCTACGCTCCTACGAGCAGTACTTC,CASSGGGLRSYEQYF
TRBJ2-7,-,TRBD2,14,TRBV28,TGTGCCAGCAGCGGGACTAGTTTTTCTGGCGAGCAGTACTTC,CASSGTSFSGEQYF
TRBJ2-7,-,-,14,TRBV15,TGTGCCACCAGCAGCCTCGATGGGCCCTACGAGCAGTACTTC,CATSSLDGPYEQYF
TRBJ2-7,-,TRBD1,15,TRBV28,TGTGCCAGCAGTTTGGGGACAGGGGGCTCCTACGAGCAGTACTTC,CASSLGTGGSYEQYF
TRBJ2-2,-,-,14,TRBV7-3,TGTGCCAGCAGCTTAACGAGGAACACCGGGGAGCTGTTTTTT,CASSLTRNTGELFF
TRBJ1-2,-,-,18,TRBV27,TGTGCCAGCAGCAAAGGAGGGCGGGGCATCCAAGCTAACTATGGCTACACCTTC,CASSKGGRGIQANYGYTF
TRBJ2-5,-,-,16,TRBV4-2,TGTGCCAGCAGCCAAGATAAAACGGGAGTAGGGGAGACCCAGTACTTC,CASSQDKTGVGETQYF
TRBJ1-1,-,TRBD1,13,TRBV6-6,TGTGCCAGTAAGCAGGGGGTGAGCACTGAAGCTTTCTTT,CASKQGVSTEAFF
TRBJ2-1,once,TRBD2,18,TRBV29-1,TGCAGCGTTGAAGATCTGGCGGCTAGCGGGACGTCCTACAATGAGCAGTTCTTC,CSVEDLAASGTSYNEQFF
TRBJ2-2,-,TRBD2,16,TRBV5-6,TGTGCCAGCAGCTTGGTGGGACTAGGGAACACCGGGGAGCTGTTTTTT,CASSLVGLGNTGELFF
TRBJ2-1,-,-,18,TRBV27,TGTGCCAGCAGTTACAGGGGTGTGAGCGGGAGCTACTACAATGAGCAGTTCTTC,CASSYRGVSGSYYNEQFF
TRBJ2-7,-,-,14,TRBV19,TGTGCCAGTAGTATATTCTGGGGCGACTACGAGCAGTACTTC,CASSIFWGDYEQYF
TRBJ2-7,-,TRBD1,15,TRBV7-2,TGTGCCAGCAGCTTAGGAGGGGGACAGGTGCGCGAGCAGTACTTC,CASSLGGGQVREQYF
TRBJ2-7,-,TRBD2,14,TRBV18,TGTGCCAGCTCAGGAGCCGGGACTAGCTACGAGCAGTACTTC,CASSGAGTSYEQYF
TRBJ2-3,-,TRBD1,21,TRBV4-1,TGCGCCAGCAGCCAAAGTCCCTCAGGGGGAAGGAGCCATTTGGCCGCAGATACGCAGTATTTT,CASSQSPSGGRSHLAADTQYF
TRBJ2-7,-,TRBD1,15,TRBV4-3,TGCGCCAGCAGCAAAGACAGGGGGGCGTCCTACGAGCAGTACTTC,CASSKDRGASYEQYF
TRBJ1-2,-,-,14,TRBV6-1,TGTGCCAGCAGACCCCTCCTTCAGGGCAATGGCTACACCTTC,CASRPLLQGNGYTF
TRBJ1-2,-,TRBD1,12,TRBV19,TGTGCCAGTAGGGACAGGGGTGATGGCTACACCTTC,CASRDRGDGYTF
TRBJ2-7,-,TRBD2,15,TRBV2,TGTGCCAGCAGTGACCCTAGCGGGAGCTCCTACGAGCAGTACTTC,CASSDPSGSSYEQYF
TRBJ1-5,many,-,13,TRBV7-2,TGTGCCAGCAGCCCACAGGGAGCTCAGCCCCAGCATTTT,CASSPQGAQPQHF
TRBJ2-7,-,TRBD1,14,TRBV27,TGTGCCAGCAGTTTAGACAGGGACTCCTACGAGCAGTACTTC,CASSLDRDSYEQYF
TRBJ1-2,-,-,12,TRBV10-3,TGTGCCATCAGGGGCGAACTGCGTGGCTACACCTTC,CAIRGELRGYTF
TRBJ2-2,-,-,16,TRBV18,TGTGCCAGCTCACCACAGGCGACTACGAACACCGGGGAGCTGTTTTTT,CASSPQATTNTGELFF
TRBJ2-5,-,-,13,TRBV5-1,TGCGCCAGCACAGTATTTGATTCAGAGACCCAGTACTTC,CASTVFDSETQYF
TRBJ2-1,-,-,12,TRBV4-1,TGCGCCAGCAGCCAGGGGGGTAAGGAGCAGTTCTTC,CASSQGGKEQFF
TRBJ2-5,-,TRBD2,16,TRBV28,TGTGCCAGCAGTTTAGGTGGCGGGAGGTACCAAGAGACCCAGTACTTC,CASSLGGGRYQETQYF
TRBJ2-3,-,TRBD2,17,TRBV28,TGTGCCAGCAGTTTAAGAGCTAGCGGGAGTGCGGCAGATACGCAGTATTTT,CASSLRASGSAADTQYF
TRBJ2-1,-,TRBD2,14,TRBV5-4,TGTGCCAGCAGCTTAGCGGGAAGCCACAATGAGCAGTTCTTC,CASSLAGSHNEQFF
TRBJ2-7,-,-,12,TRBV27,TGTGCCAGCAGGGGCTTCTCCTACGAGCAGTACTTC,CASRGFSYEQYF
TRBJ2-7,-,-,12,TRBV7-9,TGTGCCAGCAGCTTTTCGTCTTACGAGCAGTACTTC,CASSFSSYEQYF
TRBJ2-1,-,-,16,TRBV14,TGTGCCAGCAGCCAACCTACTAGGGAGGCCTACAATGAGCAGTTCTTC,CASSQPTREAYNEQFF
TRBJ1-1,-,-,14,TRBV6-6,TGTGCCAGCCGAATGGCAGGCATGAACACTGAAGCTTTCTTT,CASRMAGMNTEAFF
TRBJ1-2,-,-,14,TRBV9,TGTGCCAGCAGCGCCCTGCAGGGTAGCTATGGCTACACCTTC,CASSALQGSYGYTF
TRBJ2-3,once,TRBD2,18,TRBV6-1,TGTGCCAGCAGTGAAGGGCTAGCGGGAGGAGGGAGCACAGATACGCAGTATTTT,CASSEGLAGGGSTDTQYF